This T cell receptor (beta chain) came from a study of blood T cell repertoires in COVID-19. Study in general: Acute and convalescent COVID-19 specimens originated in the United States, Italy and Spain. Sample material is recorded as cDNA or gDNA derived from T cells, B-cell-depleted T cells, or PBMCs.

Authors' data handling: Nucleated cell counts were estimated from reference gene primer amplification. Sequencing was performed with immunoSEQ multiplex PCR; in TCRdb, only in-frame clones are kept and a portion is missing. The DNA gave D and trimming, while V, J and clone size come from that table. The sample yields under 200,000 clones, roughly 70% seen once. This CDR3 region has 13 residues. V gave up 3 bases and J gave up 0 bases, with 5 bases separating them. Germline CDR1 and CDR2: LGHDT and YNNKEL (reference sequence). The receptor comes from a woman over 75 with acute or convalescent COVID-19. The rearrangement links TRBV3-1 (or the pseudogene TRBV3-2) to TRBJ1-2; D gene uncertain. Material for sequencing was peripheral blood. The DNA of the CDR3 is TGTGCCAGCAGCCACCCCTCTAACTATGGCTACACCTTC. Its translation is CASSHPSNYGYTF.